This T cell receptor beta chain is drawn from a study of preoperative IRX-2 immunotherapy in early breast cancer. Assay used: immunoSEQ multiplex PCR; TCRdb lists only in-frame clones, some missing. The sample includes about 23,000 clones, 95% seen only once; the top ten take roughly 16%. Treatment in this sample: preoperative locoregional IRX-2 cytokine immunotherapy. This phase Ib study tested locoregional IRX-2 cytokine immunotherapy given before surgery. The sequence came from a human donor with breast cancer. Specimen: tumor tissue, collected after IRX-2 immunotherapy.

The DNA of the CDR3 is TGTGCCAGCAGCACTTCTAGTGTTGGCTCTGGAAACACCATATATTTT. Encoded protein: CASSTSSVGSGNTIYF. The chain has TRBV7-9 and TRBJ1-3; D is uncertain. CDR1 is SEHNR, CDR2 FQNEAQ, per germline (reference sequence). This CDR3 is 16 amino acids long. Deletions cut 5 bases from V and 0 bases from J, with 14 bases between.